This entry lists 14 T cell receptor beta chains sequenced from one sample in a study of shared clonotypes between healthy human individuals. Assay: immunoSEQ multiplex PCR; the TCRdb copy retains only in-frame clones and omits some. This table has around 550,000 clones, almost 97% appearing once. The material sequenced was naive CD4+ T cells sorted from blood. Subset defined: CD45RA+ positively selected. These receptors were collected from a woman aged 30 to 39 in good health.

The chain recombines TRBV30 with TRBJ2-5, with TRBD2 matching over 8 bases. Matching the DNA end better, TRBJ2-7 makes the J call doubtful. Germline lookup yields CDR1 GTSNPN and CDR2 SVGIG (reference sequence). CDR3 length equals 14 residues. CDR3 loop: CAWRGAGVTDEQYF. Written as DNA, the CDR3 is TGTGCCTGGAGGGGAGCGGGAGTAACCGACGAGCAGTACTTC.

This clone was observed a single time. V and J are TRBV11-2 and TRBJ1-3, with a weak D call TRBD1 (6 bases). Germline V gene lookup returns CDR1 SGHAT and CDR2 FQNNGV. V shed 4 bases and J shed 4 bases, with 14 bases lying between them. The CDR3 covers 15 residues. CDR3 sequence reads: CASSSRTAGGNTIYF. In DNA, the CDR3 is TGTGCCAGCAGCTCAAGGACAGCCGGGGGAAACACCATATATTTT.

This clone was counted once. CDR3 coding DNA: TGTGCTAGTGGATCCGGGACTAGCGGTTACAATGAGCAGTTCTTC. This gives the protein CASGSGTSGYNEQFF. This chain joins TRBV12-5 and TRBJ2-1; TRBD2 agrees at 11 bases. V trimming: 6 bases; J trimming: 4 bases; junction bases outside the gene matches: 5. The germline V gene encodes CDR1 LGHNT and CDR2 FRNRAP. The length of the CDR3 is 15 residues. The full variable domain, its missing parts supplied by reference TRBV12-5 and TRBJ2-1, is DARVTQTPRHKVTEMGQEVTMRCQPILGHNTVFWYRQTMMQGLELLAYFRNRAPLDDSGMPKDRFSAEMPDATLATLKIQPSEPRDSAVYFCASGSGTSGYNEQFFGPGTRLTVL.

This chain joins TRBV11-2 and TRBJ2-2; tentatively, D is TRBD1 (6 bases). Germline V gene sequence: CDR1 SGHAT, CDR2 FQNNGV. The CDR3 consists of 15 residues. The germline V and J ends were trimmed by 1 base and 3 bases, with 9 bases remaining between them. In DNA form, the CDR3 reads TGTGCCAGCAGCTTAGGGGGGCGCGACACCGGGGAGCTGTTTTTT. This encodes CASSLGGRDTGELFF.

The V call is TRBV6-5, the J call TRBJ2-7; weak D call: TRBD2 (6 bases). The CDR3 spans 13 residues. CDR1 is MNHEY, CDR2 SVGAGI, per germline. V was pared by 6 bases and J by 6 bases, with 15 bases between. The CDR3 sequence: CASSPAGGSEQYF. The CDR3 DNA sequence: TGTGCCAGCAGCCCGGCCGGGGGTTCCGAGCAGTACTTC.

The chain combines TRBV11-1 with TRBJ2-4, with 10 bases lining up with TRBD1. The junction had 5 bases not matched to a gene; V was cut back by 3 bases and J by 3 bases. The germline CDR1 and CDR2 sequences are SGHAT and FQDESV (reference sequence). The CDR3 extends over 16 amino acids. CDR3 nucleotides: TGTGCCAGCAGCTTGGAGACAGGGGGCGTCAAAAACATTCAGTACTTC. Protein: CASSLETGGVKNIQYF.

The chain joins TRBV12-1 to TRBJ1-2. TRBV12-1 is a known pseudogene. The length of the CDR3 is 10 residues. The CDR3 DNA reads as TGTGCCAGCCCTCTTCGCGGCTACACCTTC. Protein product: CASPLRGYTF.

V and J are TRBV5-1 and TRBJ1-5; unclear D gene. The germline V gene has CDR1 SGHRS and CDR2 YFSETQ. The CDR3 sequence is 15 residues long. V lost 2 bases and J 3 bases, leaving 12 bases between the germline ends. The CDR3 is CASSFIPGANQPQHF. Here the CDR3 DNA reads TGCGCCAGCAGCTTTATACCGGGAGCCAATCAGCCCCAGCATTTT.

The chain couples TRBV5-1 to TRBJ2-2; D is undetermined. Germline assignment: CDR1 SGHRS and CDR2 YFSETQ. V was pared by 0 bases and J by 5 bases, with 11 bases between. This CDR3 region has 15 residues. In nucleotides, the CDR3 is TGCGCCAGCAGCTTGGCCGAAGGTTGGACCGGGGAGCTGTTTTTT. Its translation: CASSLAEGWTGELFF.

In DNA, the CDR3 is TGCAGTGCTAGACGTCAGACTGAAGCTTTCTTT. Residues: CSARRQTEAFF. The V gene is TRBV20-1, the J gene TRBJ1-1; no firm D call. The CDR3 covers 11 residues. Germline V lookup: CDR1 DFQATT, CDR2 SNEGSKA (reference sequence). V was pared by 2 bases and J by 5 bases, with 6 bases between.

Here the CDR3 DNA reads TGTGCCAGTAGTATAGACCTACCTGGGACAGGGGGCCCTACCGGGGAGCTGTTTTTT. Its protein is CASSIDLPGTGGPTGELFF. V usage is TRBV19 and J usage is TRBJ2-2, with 12 bases identical to TRBD1. This CDR3 comprises 19 residues. Germline values: CDR1 LNHDA, CDR2 SQIVND (reference sequence). J was trimmed by 5 bases and V by 0 bases; bases with no gene match: 10. Looking up the rest from reference TRBV19 and TRBJ2-2 gives the full variable domain: DGGITQSPKYLFRKEGQNVTLSCEQNLNHDAMYWYRQDPGQGLRLIYYSQIVNDFQKGDIAEGYSVSREKKESFPLTVTSAQKNPTAFYLCASSIDLPGTGGPTGELFFGEGSRLTVL.

The chain links TRBV5-1 to TRBJ2-7, with 7 nucleotides matching TRBD2. V was pared by 2 bases and J by 3 bases, with 8 bases of the junction left unmatched. Germline V lookup: CDR1 SGHRS, CDR2 YFSETQ. The length of the CDR3 is 15 residues. Here the CDR3 reads CASSFGLVVDYEQYF. The CDR3 region has the DNA TGCGCCAGCAGCTTTGGACTAGTCGTTGACTACGAGCAGTACTTC.

This clone was seen once. V gene TRBV28 combines with J gene TRBJ2-2; TRBD1 matches at 8 bases. This CDR3 comprises 16 residues. The ends lost 2 bases at V and 6 bases at J; junction bases unmatched: 8. Germline V gene lookup returns CDR1 MDHEN and CDR2 SYDVKM. The CDR3 reads CASSLGWQGASGELFF. CDR3 DNA: TGTGCCAGCAGTTTAGGGTGGCAGGGGGCTTCCGGGGAGCTGTTTTTT.

V is TRBV7-9 and J is TRBJ2-3; 11 nucleotides agree with TRBD2. This CDR3 contains 16 residues. The V segment lost 4 bases and the J segment 2 bases; nucleotides outside the gene matches: 5. The V gene's germline CDR1 is SEHNR and CDR2 FQNEAQ (reference sequence). For the CDR3, the DNA is TGTGCCAGCAGCTACGGACTAGCGGGTGTCACAGATACGCAGTATTTT. It translates to CASSYGLAGVTDTQYF.